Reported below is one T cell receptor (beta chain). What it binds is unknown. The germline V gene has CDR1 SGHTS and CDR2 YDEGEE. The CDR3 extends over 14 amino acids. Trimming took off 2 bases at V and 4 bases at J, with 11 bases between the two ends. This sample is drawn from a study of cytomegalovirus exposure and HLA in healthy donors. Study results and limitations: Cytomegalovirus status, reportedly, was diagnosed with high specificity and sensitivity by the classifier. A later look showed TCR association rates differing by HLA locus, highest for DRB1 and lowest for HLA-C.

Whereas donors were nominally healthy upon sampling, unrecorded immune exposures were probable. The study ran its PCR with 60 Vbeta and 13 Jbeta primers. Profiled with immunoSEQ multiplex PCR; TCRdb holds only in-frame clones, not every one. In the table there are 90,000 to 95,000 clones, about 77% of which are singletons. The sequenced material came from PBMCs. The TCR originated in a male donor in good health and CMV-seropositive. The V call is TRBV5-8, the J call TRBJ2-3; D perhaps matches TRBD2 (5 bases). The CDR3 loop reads CASSFSVGADTQYF. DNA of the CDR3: TGTGCCAGCAGCTTTTCTGTCGGGGCAGATACGCAGTATTTT.